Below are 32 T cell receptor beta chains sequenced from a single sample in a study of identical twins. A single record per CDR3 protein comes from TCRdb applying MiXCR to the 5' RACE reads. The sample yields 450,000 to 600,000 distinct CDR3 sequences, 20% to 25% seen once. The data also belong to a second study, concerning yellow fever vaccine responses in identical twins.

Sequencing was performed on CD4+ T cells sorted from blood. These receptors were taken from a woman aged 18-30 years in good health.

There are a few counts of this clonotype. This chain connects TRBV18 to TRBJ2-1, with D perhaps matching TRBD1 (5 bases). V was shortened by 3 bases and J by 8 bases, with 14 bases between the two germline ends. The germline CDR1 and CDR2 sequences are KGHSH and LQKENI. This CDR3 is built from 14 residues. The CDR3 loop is CASSPWTQRDEQFF. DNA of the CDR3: TGTGCCAGCTCACCCTGGACACAGCGCGATGAGCAGTTCTTC.

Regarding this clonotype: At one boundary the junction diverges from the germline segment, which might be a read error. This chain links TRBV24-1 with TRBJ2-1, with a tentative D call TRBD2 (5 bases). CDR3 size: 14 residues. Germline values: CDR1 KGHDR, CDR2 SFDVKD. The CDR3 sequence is CANSDTEAYNEQFF. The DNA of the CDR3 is TGTGCCAACAGTGATACGGAGGCTTACAATGAGCAGTTCTTC.

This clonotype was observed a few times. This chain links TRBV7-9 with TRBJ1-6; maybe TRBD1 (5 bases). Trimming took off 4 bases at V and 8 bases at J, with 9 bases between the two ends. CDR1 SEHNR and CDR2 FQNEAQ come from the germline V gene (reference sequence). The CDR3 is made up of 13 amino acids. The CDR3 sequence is CASSSSGDSPLHF. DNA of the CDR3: TGTGCCAGCAGCTCGTCGGGGGATTCACCCCTCCACTTT.

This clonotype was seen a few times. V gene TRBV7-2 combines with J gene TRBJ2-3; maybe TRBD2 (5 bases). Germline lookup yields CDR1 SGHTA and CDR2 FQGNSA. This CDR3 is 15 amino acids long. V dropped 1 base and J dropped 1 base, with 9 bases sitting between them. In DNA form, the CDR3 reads TGTGCCAGCAGCTTAGTTGAACTAGGCACAGATACGCAGTATTTT. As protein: CASSLVELGTDTQYF.

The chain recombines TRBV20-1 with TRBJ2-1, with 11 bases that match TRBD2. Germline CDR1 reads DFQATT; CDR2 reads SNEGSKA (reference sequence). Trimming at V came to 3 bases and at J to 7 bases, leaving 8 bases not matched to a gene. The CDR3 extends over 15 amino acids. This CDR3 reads CSARPLAGAFNEQFF. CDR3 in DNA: TGCAGTGCTAGGCCACTAGCGGGAGCGTTTAATGAGCAGTTCTTC.

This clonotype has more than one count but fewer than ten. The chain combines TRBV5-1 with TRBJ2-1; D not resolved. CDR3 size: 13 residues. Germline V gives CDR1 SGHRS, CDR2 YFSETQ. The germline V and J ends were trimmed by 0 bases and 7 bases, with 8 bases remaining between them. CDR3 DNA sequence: TGCGCCAGCAGCTTGGGACCCCCGAATGAGCAGTTCTTC. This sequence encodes CASSLGPPNEQFF.

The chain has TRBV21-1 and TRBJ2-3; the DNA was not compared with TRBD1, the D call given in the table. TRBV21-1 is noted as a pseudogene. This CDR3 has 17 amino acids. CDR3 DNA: TGTGCCAGCAGCAAAGCCAGCCGGGGGGTGGGTACAGATACGCAGTATTTT. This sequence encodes CASSKASRGVGTDTQYF.

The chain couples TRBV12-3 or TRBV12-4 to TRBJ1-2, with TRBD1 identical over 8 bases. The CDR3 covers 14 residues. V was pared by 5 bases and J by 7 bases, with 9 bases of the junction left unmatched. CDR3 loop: CASSPQGQVGGYTF. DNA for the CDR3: TGTGCCAGCAGTCCCCAGGGACAGGTCGGTGGCTACACCTTC.

CDR3 bases: TGTGCCATCAGTGACCCAGTGGGCGGGGGACACACCGGGGAGCTGTTTTTT. Residues: CAISDPVGGGHTGELFF. The rearrangement joins TRBV10-3 to TRBJ2-2; 7 bases line up with TRBD2. The CDR3 is 17 amino acids. The V gene's germline CDR1 is ENHRY and CDR2 SYGVKD. The V gene end was trimmed by 3 bases and the J gene end by 3 bases; junction bases not matched to a gene: 10.

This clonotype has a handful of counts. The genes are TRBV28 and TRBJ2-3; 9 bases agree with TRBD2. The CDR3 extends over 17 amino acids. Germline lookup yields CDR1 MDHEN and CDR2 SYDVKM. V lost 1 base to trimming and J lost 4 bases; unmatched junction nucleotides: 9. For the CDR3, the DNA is TGTGCCAGCAGTTTATCACCTAGGGCGGGAGGGGCAGATACGCAGTATTTT. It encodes CASSLSPRAGGADTQYF.

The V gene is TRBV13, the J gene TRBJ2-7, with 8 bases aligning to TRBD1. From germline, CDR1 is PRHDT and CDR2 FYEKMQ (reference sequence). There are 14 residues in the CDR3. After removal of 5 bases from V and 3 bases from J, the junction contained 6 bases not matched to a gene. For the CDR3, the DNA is TGTGCCAGCAGCGGTAGTGACAGGGGCTACGAGCAGTACTTC. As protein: CASSGSDRGYEQYF.

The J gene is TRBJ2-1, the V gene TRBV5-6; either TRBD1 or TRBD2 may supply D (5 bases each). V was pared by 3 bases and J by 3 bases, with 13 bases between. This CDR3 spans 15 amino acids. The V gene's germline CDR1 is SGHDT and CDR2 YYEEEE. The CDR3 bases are TGTGCCAGCAGCTGGGACCTACCGGGCTACAATGAGCAGTTCTTC. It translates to CASSWDLPGYNEQFF.

CDR3 region: CATSDFLSGGVTGELFF. The DNA for the CDR3 is TGTGCCACCAGTGATTTTTTGTCAGGGGGAGTCACCGGGGAGCTGTTTTTT. This chain joins TRBV24-1 and TRBJ2-2; 7 bases agree with TRBD1. CDR1 is KGHDR, CDR2 SFDVKD, per germline. J was trimmed by 4 bases and V by 1 base; bases with no gene match: 8. This CDR3 has 17 amino acids.

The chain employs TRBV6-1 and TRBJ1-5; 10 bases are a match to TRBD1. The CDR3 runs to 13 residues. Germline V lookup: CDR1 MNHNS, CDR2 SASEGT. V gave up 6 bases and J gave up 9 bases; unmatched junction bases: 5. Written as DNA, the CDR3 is TGTGCCAGCAGACTGGGACAGGGGACGCCCCAGCATTTT. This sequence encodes CASRLGQGTPQHF.

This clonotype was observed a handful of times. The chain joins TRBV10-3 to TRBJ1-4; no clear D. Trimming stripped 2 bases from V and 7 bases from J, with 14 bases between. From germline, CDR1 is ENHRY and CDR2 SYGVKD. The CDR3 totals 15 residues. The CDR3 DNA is TGTGCCATCAGTGAGAAGGCAGCGGGCGGTGAAAAACTGTTTTTT. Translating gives CAISEKAAGGEKLFF.

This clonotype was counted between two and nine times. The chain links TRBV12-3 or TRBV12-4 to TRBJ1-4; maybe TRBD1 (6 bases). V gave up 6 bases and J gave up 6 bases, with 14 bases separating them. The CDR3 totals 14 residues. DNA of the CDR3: TGTGCCAGCAGGACACAGGGAGCTGATGAAAAACTGTTTTTT. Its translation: CASRTQGADEKLFF.

CDR3 region: CASRNRGQEQYV. The CDR3 DNA follows: TGTGCCAGCAGAAACAGGGGGCAGGAGCAGTACGTC. The rearrangement uses TRBV6-6 and TRBJ2-7, with 9 bases lining up with TRBD1. The CDR3 is 12 amino acids. The V and J ends lost 6 bases and 7 bases, in that order; junction bases with no gene match: 4. Germline V lookup: CDR1 MNHNY, CDR2 SVGAGI (reference sequence).

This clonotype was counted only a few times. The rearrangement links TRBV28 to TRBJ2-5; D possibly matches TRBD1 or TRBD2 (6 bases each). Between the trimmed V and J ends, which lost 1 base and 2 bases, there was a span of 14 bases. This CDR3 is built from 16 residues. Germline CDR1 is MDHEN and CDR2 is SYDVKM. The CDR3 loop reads CASSLSPGANQETQYF. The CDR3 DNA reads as TGTGCCAGCAGTTTATCCCCGGGGGCAAATCAAGAGACCCAGTACTTC.

CDR3 DNA sequence: TGTGCCACCAGTGATCCAAAACTAGCGGGAGATGAGACCCAGTACTTC. Protein sequence: CATSDPKLAGDETQYF. The rearrangement uses TRBV24-1 and TRBJ2-5, with 11 bases aligning to TRBD2. From germline, CDR1 is KGHDR and CDR2 SFDVKD. The length of the CDR3 is 16 residues. The ends lost 3 bases at V and 5 bases at J; junction bases unmatched: 7.

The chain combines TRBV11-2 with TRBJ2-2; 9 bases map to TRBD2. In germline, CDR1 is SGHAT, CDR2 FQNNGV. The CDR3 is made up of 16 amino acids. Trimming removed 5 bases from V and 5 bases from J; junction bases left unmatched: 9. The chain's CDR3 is CASSPLSGGLTGELFF. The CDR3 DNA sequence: TGTGCCAGCAGCCCCCTTAGCGGGGGATTGACCGGGGAGCTGTTTTTT.

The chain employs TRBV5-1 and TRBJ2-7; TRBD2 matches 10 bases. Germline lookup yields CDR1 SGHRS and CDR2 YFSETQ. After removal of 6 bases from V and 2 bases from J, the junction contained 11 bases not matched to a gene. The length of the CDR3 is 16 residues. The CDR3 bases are TGCGCCAGCATTCCGGCAACTAGCGGGGTCCCCTACGAGCAGTACTTC. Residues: CASIPATSGVPYEQYF.

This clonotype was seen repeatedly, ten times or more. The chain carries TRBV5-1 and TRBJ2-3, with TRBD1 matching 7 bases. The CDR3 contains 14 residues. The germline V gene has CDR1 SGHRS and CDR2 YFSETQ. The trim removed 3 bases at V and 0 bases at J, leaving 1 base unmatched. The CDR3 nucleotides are TGCGCCAGCAGCTCACAGGGGAGCACAGATACGCAGTATTTT. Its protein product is CASSSQGSTDTQYF.

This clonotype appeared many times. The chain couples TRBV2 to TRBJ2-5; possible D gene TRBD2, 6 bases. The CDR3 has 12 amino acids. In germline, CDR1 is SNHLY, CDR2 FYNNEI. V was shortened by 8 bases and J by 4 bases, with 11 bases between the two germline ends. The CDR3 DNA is TGTGCCAGCCGACGGGACTCAGAGACCCAGTACTTC. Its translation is CASRRDSETQYF.

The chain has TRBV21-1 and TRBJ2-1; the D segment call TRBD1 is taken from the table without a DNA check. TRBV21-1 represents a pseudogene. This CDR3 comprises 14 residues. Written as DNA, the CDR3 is TGTGCCAGCAGCAAAAGGAAGGGGGAGGATGAGCAGTTCTTC. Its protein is CASSKRKGEDEQFF.

The CDR3 DNA follows: TGTGCCAGCTCGCCCCCGGGGAGGGCCCTGAACAATGAGCAGTTCTTC. It codes for CASSPPGRALNNEQFF. The chain links TRBV12-3 or TRBV12-4 to TRBJ2-1; 7 bases are a match to TRBD2. The CDR3 consists of 16 residues. The trim removed 8 bases at V and 5 bases at J, leaving 15 bases unmatched.

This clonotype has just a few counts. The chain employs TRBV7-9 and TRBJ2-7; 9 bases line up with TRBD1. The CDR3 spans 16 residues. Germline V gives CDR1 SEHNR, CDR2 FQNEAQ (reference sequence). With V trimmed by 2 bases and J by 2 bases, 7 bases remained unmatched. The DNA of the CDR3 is TGTGCCAGCAGCTTAAGCTCCGGACAGGGGACCTACGAGCAGTACGTC. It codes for CASSLSSGQGTYEQYV.

Here the CDR3 reads CASTPGYYGYTF. The CDR3 DNA sequence: TGTGCCAGCACCCCAGGGTACTATGGCTACACCTTC. The chain is built from TRBV6-5 and TRBJ1-2; possible D gene TRBD1, 5 bases. Germline V gene lookup returns CDR1 MNHEY and CDR2 SVGAGI. With 7 bases removed from V and 3 bases from J, the gap between germline ends came to 9 bases. The CDR3 is 12 amino acids.

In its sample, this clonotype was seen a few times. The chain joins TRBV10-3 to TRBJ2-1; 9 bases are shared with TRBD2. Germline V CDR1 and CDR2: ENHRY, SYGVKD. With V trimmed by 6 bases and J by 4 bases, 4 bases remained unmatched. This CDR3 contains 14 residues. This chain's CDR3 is CAIRSAGGYNEQFF. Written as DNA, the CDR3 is TGTGCCATCAGGAGCGCGGGAGGGTACAATGAGCAGTTCTTC.

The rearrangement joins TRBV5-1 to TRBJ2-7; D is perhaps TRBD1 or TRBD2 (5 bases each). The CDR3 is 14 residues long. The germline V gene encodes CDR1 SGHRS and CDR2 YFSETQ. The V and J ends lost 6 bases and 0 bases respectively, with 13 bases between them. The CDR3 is CASTGDLTSYEQYF. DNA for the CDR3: TGCGCCAGCACCGGGGACCTAACCTCCTACGAGCAGTACTTC.

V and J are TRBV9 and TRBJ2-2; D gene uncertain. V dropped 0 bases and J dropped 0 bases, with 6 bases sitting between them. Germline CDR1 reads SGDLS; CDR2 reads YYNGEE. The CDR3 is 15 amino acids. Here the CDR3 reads CASSVEGSNTGELFF. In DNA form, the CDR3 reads TGTGCCAGCAGCGTAGAAGGATCGAACACCGGGGAGCTGTTTTTT.

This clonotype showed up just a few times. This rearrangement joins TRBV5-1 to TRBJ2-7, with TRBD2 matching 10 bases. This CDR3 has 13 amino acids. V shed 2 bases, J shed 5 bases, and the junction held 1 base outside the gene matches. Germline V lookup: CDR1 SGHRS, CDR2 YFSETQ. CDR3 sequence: CASSFTSGNEQYF. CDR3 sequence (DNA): TGCGCCAGCAGCTTTACTAGCGGGAACGAGCAGTACTTC.

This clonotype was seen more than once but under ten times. The CDR3 region is CASKSGHSTDTQYF. The CDR3 bases are TGCGCCAGCAAAAGCGGGCACAGCACAGATACGCAGTATTTT. The J gene is TRBJ2-3, the V gene TRBV5-1; TRBD2 might be the D (6 bases). Per the germline V gene, CDR1 is SGHRS and CDR2 is YFSETQ. The CDR3 consists of 14 residues. V lost 6 bases, J lost 0 bases, and 11 bases lay in between.